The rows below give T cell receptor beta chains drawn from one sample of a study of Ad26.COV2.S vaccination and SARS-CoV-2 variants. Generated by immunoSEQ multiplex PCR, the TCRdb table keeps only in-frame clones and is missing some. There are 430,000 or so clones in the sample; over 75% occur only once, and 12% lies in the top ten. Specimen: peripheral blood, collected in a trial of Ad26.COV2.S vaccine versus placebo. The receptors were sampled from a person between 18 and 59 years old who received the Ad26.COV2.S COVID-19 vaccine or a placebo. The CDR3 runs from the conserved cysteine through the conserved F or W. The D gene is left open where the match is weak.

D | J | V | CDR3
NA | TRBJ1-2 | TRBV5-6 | CASSLGTGYTF
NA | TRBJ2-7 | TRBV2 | CASSEESPGEQYF
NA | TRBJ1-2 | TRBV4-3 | CASSHRDYGYTF
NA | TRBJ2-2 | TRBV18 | CASSPTDTGELFF
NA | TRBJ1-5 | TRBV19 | CASSIAGLRQPQHF
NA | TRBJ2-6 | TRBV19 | CASRPSGSSGANVLTF
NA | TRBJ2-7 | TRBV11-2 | CASSLVGETREQYF
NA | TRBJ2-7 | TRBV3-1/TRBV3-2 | CASSQSQVSEQYF
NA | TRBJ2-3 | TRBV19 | CASSIQAAQQDTQYF
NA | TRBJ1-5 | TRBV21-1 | CASTKTVSNQPQHF
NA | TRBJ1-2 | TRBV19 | CASSRGRAGYTF
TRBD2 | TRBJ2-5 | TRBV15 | CATSRDRASGRTSQETQYF
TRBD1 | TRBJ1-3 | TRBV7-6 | CASSSRDSGNTIYF
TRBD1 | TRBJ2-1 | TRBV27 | CASSLRDRDNEQFF
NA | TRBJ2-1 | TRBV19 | CASRTVGGSGREQFF
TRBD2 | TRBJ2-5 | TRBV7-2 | CASSRTSGTQETQYF
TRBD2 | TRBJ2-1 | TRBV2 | CASSPSPDAATSGSSYNEQFF
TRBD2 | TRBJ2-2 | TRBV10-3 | CAISSVSGEVNTGELFF